Sequencing of this T cell receptor beta chain was carried out in a study of low-dose radiotherapy and immunotherapy resistance in tumors. On the study more broadly: Doses delivered to Cohort 2 were 1 Gy per fraction every two weeks, amounting to 13 Gy over 26 weeks.

This clonotype was found many times. The CDR3 consists of 14 residues. Germline V lookup: CDR1 SGHRS, CDR2 YFSETQ. Trimming removed 4 bases at V and 2 bases at J, with 11 bases between. Time point indicated: after trial treatment. The sample's treatment: LDRT plus nivolumab, ipilimumab, low-dose cyclophosphamide and aspirin (RACIN trial). Both TCRalpha and TCRbeta chains were reverse transcribed with V-gene-specific primers. PCR amplification of the TCRs was performed with Phusion for approximately 20 PCR cycles, and it relied on a constant-region primer together with a V-primer adapter. TCRdb processed the reads anew with MiXCR; each CDR3 protein has one entry. This sample yields about 84,000 distinct CDR3 sequences, of which 15% to 20% are seen a single time; approximately 1.5% belongs to the top ten.

This clonotype was obtained from a male donor with prostate cancer. J is TRBJ2-3 and V is TRBV5-1; D assignment may be TRBD1 or TRBD2 (5 bases each). Sequenced here: PBMCs, sampled after low-dose radiotherapy plus immunotherapy. CDR3 nucleotide sequence: TGCGCCAGCAGCGGGGACCACTACACAGATACGCAGTATTTT. Translation gives CASSGDHYTDTQYF.